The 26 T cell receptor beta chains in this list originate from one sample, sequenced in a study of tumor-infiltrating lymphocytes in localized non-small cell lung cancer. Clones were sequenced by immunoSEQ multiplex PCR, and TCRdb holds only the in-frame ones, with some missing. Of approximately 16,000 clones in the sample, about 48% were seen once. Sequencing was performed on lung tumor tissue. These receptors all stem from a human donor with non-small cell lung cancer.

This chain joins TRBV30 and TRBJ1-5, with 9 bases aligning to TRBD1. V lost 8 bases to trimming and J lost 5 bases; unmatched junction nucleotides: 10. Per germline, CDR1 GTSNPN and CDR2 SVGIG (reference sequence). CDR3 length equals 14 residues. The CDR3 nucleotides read TGTGCCGGATCGAAGGGACAGGGACATCAGCCCCAGCATTTT. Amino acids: CAGSKGQGHQPQHF.

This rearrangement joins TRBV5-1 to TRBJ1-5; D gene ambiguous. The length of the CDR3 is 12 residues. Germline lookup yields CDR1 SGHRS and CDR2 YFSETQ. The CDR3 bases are TGCGCTCCAGAGGCTAGCAATCAGCCCCAGCATTTT. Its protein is CAPEASNQPQHF.

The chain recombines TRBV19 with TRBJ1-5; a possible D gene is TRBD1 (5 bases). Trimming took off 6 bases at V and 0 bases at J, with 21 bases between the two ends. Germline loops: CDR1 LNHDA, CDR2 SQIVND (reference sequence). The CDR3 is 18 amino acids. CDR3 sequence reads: CASRNPGEVVYSNQPQHF. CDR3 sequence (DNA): TGTGCCAGTAGGAACCCGGGGGAGGTGGTCTATAGCAATCAGCCCCAGCATTTT.

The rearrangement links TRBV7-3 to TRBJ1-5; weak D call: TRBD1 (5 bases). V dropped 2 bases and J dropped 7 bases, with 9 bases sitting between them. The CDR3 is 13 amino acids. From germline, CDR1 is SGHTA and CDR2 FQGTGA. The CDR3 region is CASSLVWGQPQHF. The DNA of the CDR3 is TGTGCCAGCAGCTTAGTCTGGGGCCAGCCCCAGCATTTT. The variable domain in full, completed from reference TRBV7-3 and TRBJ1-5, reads GAGVSQTPSNKVTEKGKYVELRCDPISGHTALYWYRQSLGQGPEFLIYFQGTGAADDSGLPNDRFFAVRPEGSVSTLKIQRTERGDSAVYLCASSLVWGQPQHFGDGTRLSIL.

This CDR3 is CASSLNRPGDEKLFF. CDR3 coding DNA: TGTGCCAGCAGCCTCAACAGACCTGGGGATGAAAAACTGTTTTTT. This chain joins TRBV5-4 and TRBJ1-4; D uncertain. The germline V gene has CDR1 SGHNT and CDR2 YYREEE (reference sequence). The length of the CDR3 is 15 residues. V shed 4 bases and J shed 6 bases, with 16 bases lying between them.

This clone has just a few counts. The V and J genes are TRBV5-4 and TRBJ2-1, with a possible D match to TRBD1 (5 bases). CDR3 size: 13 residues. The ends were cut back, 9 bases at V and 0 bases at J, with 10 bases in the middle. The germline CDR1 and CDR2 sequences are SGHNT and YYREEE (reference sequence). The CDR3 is CAMDTNSYNEQFF. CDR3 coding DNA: TGTGCCATGGACACGAACTCCTACAATGAGCAGTTCTTC.

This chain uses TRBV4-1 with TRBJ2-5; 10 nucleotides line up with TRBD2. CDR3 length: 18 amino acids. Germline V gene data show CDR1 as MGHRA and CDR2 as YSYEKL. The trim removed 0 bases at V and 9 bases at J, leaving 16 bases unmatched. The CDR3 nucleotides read TGCGCCAGCAGCCAAGAGTCGGGTCTAGCGGGAGCTCCGCGGCCCCAGTACTTC. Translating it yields CASSQESGLAGAPRPQYF.

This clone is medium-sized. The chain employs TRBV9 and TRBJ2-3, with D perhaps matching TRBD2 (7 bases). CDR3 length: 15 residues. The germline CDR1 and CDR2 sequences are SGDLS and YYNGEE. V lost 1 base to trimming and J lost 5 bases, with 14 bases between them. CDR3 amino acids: CASSVRGGAVDTQYF. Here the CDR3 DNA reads TGTGCCAGCAGCGTACGAGGGGGGGCTGTAGATACGCAGTATTTT.

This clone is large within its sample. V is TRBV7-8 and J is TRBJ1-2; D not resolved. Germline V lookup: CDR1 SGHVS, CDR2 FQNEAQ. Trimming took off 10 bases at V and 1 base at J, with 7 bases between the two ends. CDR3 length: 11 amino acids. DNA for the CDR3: TGTGCCACCAGTTTTAACTATGGCTACACCTTC. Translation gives CATSFNYGYTF.

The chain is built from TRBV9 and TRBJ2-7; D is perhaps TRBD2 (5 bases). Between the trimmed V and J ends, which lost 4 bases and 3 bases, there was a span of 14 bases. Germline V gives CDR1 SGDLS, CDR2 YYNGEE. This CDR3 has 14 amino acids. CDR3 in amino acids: CASSSRDSIYEQYF. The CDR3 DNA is TGTGCCAGCAGCTCCCGGGATTCGATCTACGAGCAGTACTTC.

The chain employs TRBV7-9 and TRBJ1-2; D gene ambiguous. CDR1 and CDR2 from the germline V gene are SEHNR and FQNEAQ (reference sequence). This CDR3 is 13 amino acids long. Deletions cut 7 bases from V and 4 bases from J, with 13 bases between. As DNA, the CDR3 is TGTGCCAGCAAGGTCAGGTCAGGCTATGGCTACACCTTC. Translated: CASKVRSGYGYTF.

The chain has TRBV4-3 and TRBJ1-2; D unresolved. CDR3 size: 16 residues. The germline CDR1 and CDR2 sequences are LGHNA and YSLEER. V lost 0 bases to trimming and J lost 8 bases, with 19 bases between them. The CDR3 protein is CASSQDGRPQNGGYTF. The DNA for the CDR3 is TGCGCCAGCAGCCAAGATGGACGGCCGCAGAATGGGGGCTACACCTTC.

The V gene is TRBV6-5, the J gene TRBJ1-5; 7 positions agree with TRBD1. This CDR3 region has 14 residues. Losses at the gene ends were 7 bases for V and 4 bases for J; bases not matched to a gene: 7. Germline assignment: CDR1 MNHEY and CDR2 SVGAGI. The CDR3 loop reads CASKRGPLNQPQHF. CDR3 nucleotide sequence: TGTGCCAGCAAAAGGGGGCCTTTGAATCAGCCCCAGCATTTT.

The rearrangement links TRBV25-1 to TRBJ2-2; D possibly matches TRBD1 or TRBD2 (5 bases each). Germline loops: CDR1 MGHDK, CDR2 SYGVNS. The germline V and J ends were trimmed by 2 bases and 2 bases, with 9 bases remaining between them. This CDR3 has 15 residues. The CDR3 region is CASSEEGTNTGELFF. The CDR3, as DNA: TGTGCCAGCAGTGAAGAGGGGACCAACACCGGGGAGCTGTTTTTT.

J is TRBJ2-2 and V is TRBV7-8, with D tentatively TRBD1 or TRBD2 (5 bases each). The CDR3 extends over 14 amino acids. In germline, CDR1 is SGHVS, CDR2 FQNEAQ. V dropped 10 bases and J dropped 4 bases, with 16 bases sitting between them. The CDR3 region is CATKLGVGTGELFF. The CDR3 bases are TGTGCCACTAAGCTGGGGGTGGGCACCGGGGAGCTGTTTTTT.

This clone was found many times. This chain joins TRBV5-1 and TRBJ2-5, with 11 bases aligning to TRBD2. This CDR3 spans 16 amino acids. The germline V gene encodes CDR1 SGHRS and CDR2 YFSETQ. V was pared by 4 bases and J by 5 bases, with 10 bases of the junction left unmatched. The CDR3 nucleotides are TGCGCCAGCAGCCCGGATAGCGGGGGGGCGAGGGAGACCCAGTACTTC. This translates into CASSPDSGGARETQYF.

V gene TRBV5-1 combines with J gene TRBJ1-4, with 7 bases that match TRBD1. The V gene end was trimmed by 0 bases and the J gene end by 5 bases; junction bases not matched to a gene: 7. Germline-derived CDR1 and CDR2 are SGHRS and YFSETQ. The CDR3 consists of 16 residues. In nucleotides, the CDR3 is TGCGCCAGCAGCTTGGTGACAGGGTCTGGCAATGAAAAACTGTTTTTT. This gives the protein CASSLVTGSGNEKLFF.

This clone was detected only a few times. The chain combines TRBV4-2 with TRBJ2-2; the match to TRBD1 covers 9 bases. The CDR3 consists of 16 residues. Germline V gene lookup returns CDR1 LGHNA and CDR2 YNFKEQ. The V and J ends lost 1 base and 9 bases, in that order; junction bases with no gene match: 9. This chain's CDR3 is CASSQAVGQGVRELFF. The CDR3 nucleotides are TGTGCCAGCAGCCAAGCGGTGGGACAGGGCGTCAGGGAGCTGTTTTTT.

The CDR3 DNA reads TGTGCCAGTAGTGTCCAGGGTGGAAAACTGTTTTTT. Amino acid sequence: CASSVQGGKLFF. The V gene is TRBV19, the J gene TRBJ1-4, with D maybe TRBD1 (5 bases). Germline CDR1 is LNHDA and CDR2 is SQIVND (reference sequence). The V gene lost 5 bases and the J gene lost 10 bases, with 11 bases spanning the gap. CDR3 length equals 12 residues.

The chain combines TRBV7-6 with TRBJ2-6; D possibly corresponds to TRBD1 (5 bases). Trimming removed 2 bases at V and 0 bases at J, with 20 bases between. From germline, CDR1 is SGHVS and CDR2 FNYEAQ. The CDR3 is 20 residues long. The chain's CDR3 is CASSLSFSGRETSGANVLTF. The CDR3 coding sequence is TGTGCCAGCAGCTTATCCTTCTCGGGCAGGGAAACCTCTGGGGCCAACGTCCTGACTTTC.

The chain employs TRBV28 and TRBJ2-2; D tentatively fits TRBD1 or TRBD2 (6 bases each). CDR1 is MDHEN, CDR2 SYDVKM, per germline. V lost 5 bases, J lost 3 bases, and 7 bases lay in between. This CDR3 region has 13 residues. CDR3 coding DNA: TGTGCCAGCAGTGGGGGGCACACCGGGGAGCTGTTTTTT. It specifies CASSGGHTGELFF.

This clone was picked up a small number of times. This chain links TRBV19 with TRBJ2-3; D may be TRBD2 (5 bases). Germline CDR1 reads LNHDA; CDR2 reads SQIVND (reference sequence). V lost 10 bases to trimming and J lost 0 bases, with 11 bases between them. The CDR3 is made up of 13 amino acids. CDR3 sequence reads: CATRSGSTDTQYF. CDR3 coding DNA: TGTGCCACCCGAAGCGGTAGCACAGATACGCAGTATTTT.

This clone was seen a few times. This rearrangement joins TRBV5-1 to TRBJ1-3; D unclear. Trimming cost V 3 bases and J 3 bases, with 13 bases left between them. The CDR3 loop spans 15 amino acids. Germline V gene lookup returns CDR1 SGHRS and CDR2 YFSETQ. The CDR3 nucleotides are TGCGCCAGCAGCTCGAGCCTAGGCCTTGGAAACACCATATATTTT. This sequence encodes CASSSSLGLGNTIYF.

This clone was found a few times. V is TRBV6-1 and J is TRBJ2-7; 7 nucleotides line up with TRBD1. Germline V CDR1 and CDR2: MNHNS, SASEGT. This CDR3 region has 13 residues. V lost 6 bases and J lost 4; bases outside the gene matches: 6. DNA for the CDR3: TGTGCCAGCAGCCTACAGGGGCTGTACGAGCAGTACTTC. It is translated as CASSLQGLYEQYF.

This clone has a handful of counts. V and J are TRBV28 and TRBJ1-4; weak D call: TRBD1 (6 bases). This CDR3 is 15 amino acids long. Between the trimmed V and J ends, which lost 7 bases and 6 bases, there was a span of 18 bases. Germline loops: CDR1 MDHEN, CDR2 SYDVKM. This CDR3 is CASTLEPGADEKLFF. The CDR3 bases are TGTGCCAGCACTTTGGAGCCAGGGGCCGATGAAAAACTGTTTTTT.

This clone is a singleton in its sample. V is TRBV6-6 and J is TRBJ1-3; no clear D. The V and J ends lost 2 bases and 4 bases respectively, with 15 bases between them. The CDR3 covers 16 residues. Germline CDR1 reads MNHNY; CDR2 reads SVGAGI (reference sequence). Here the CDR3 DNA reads TGTGCCAGCAGTTACGCGTCCCTCCGGCTGGGAAACACCATATATTTT. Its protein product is CASSYASLRLGNTIYF.